The T cell receptor (beta chain) described here comes from a study of blood T cell repertoires in COVID-19. Across the study: Donors in the United States, Italy and Spain gave samples during acute or convalescent COVID-19. PBMCs, B-cell-depleted T cells, or T cells provided the cDNA or gDNA that made up the material.

Original processing notes: The authors estimated nucleated cell counts from reference gene primer amplification. Here immunoSEQ multiplex PCR was the method, and the copy in TCRdb shows in-frame clones only, minus some. V, J and clone size were drawn from that table, and D and trimming were deduced from the DNA. The table includes about 160,000 clones, 70% to 85% detected once. CDR1 and CDR2 from the germline V gene are MNHEY and SVGAGI. The CDR3 has 14 amino acids. The V end was cut by 5 bases, the J end by 2 bases, with 13 bases between. The V gene is TRBV6-5, the J gene TRBJ2-7; D perhaps matches TRBD1 (6 bases). The TCR sequence derives from a woman over 75 with acute or convalescent COVID-19. The sample taken for sequencing was peripheral blood. CDR3 region: CASSPQGWTYEQYF. For the CDR3, the DNA is TGTGCCAGCAGTCCTCAGGGGTGGACCTACGAGCAGTACTTC.